This T cell receptor (beta chain) is drawn from a study of T cell clones after liver transplantation. About the research overall: A pre-transplant mixed lymphocyte reaction with TCRbeta sequencing defined graft-donor-reactive clones followed in post-transplant blood. Subjects received no induction therapy and standard immunosuppression until randomization at 12-24 months post-transplant.

Trimming took 2 bases from V and 2 from J, leaving 11 bases between them. The CDR3 contains 15 residues. Germline V lookup: CDR1 LNHDA, CDR2 SQIVND (reference sequence). Assay: immunoSEQ multiplex PCR; the TCRdb copy retains only in-frame clones and omits some. This sample has about 80,000 clones, with over 80% found just once. This specimen consisted of CD4+ T cells from blood, obtained approximately 3.5 years after liver transplant. This rearrangement joins TRBV19 to TRBJ2-3; the D gene is possibly TRBD1 (5 bases). The source of this sequence is a human patient who received a liver transplant. The graft donor may account for some of the T cells. The CDR3, as DNA: TGTGCCAGTAGTATATACGGACAAAACACAGATACGCAGTATTTT. It specifies CASSIYGQNTDTQYF. Using reference TRBV19 and TRBJ2-3 for the parts outside the CDR3, the full variable domain is DGGITQSPKYLFRKEGQNVTLSCEQNLNHDAMYWYRQDPGQGLRLIYYSQIVNDFQKGDIAEGYSVSREKKESFPLTVTSAQKNPTAFYLCASSIYGQNTDTQYFGPGTRLTVL.